This entry lists 5 T cell receptor beta chains sequenced from one sample in a study of Ad26.COV2.S vaccination and SARS-CoV-2 variants. Specified treatment: 19 received Ad26.COV2.S at low or high dose, single or two shots; roughly 5 received placebo; per-sample allocation not given. All samples were drawn on day 63, counting from the first vaccine or placebo injection. Profiled with immunoSEQ multiplex PCR; TCRdb holds only in-frame clones, not every one. Seen here are some 300,000 clones, around 84% observed once, and the top ten hold 1.5% to 2.5%. The sequences come from peripheral blood, collected in a trial of Ad26.COV2.S vaccine versus placebo. All receptors derive from a person aged 18-60 years who received the Ad26.COV2.S COVID-19 vaccine or a placebo.

This sequence joins TRBV4-3 and TRBJ2-4, with 8 bases matching TRBD1. The V gene's germline CDR1 is LGHNA and CDR2 YSLEER. The CDR3 is 15 amino acids. V trimming: 4 bases; J trimming: 3 bases; junction bases outside the gene matches: 5. In DNA, the CDR3 is TGCGCCAGCAGCCGCTCCGGGACAGGCAAAAACATTCAGTACTTC. Encoded protein: CASSRSGTGKNIQYF.

This chain links TRBV11-3 with TRBJ2-3, with 10 bases identical to TRBD2. Trimming at V came to 1 base and at J to 2 bases, leaving 12 bases not matched to a gene. The CDR3 covers 19 residues. Germline V gene data show CDR1 as SGHNT and CDR2 as YENEEA. The DNA of the CDR3 is TGTGCCAGCAGCTTAGGAACCGCTCTCACTAGCGGGGACACAGATACGCAGTATTTT. Protein sequence: CASSLGTALTSGDTDTQYF.

The chain links TRBV6-6 to TRBJ2-2, with TRBD1 matching 9 bases. The CDR3 consists of 17 residues. The germline gives CDR1 MNHNY, CDR2 SVGAGI (reference sequence). V trimming: 5 bases; J trimming: 1 base; junction bases outside the gene matches: 8. The CDR3 region has the DNA TGTGCCAGCAGTCGGTTCCCGGGACAGGGGAACACCGGGGAGCTGTTTTTT. Encoded protein: CASSRFPGQGNTGELFF.

The genes are TRBV7-9 and TRBJ2-7, with D possibly matching TRBD1 (5 bases). V was trimmed by 2 bases and J by 0 bases, leaving 8 bases between them. Germline loops: CDR1 SEHNR, CDR2 FQNEAQ (reference sequence). CDR3 length: 14 residues. The DNA of the CDR3 is TGTGCCAGCAGCTTACGGACAAACTCCTACGAGCAGTACTTC. This sequence encodes CASSLRTNSYEQYF.

This chain links TRBV7-2 with TRBJ1-4; D not resolved. CDR1 and CDR2 (germline): SGHTA, FQGNSA. The V gene lost 1 base and the J gene lost 8 bases, with 11 bases spanning the gap. The CDR3 length is 14 residues. CDR3 sequence (DNA): TGTGCCAGCAGCTTAGAGGGTTTAGGGGAAAAACTGTTTTTT. It codes for CASSLEGLGEKLFF. Drawing the rest from reference TRBV7-2 and TRBJ1-4, the complete variable domain is GAGVSQSPSNKVTEKGKDVELRCDPISGHTALYWYRQSLGQGLEFLIYFQGNSAPDKSGLPSDRFSAERTGGSVSTLTIQRTQQEDSAVYLCASSLEGLGEKLFFGSGTQLSVL.